What follows is one T cell receptor beta chain and its context. The target antigen is unknown. The data were taken from a study of OX40 agonist ivuxolimab in advanced cancers. Study-wide context: The dose-escalation group included hepatocellular carcinoma, melanoma, renal cell carcinoma and head and neck cancer. Overall study results and limits: Some of the lowest clonal expansion was seen in partial responders at 0.1-3.0 mg/kg. The average count of expanded clones was higher among CD8+ T cells than among CD4+.

Here immunoSEQ multiplex PCR was the method, and the copy in TCRdb shows in-frame clones only, minus some. The table records about 18,000 clones, approximately 88% of them present only once. Germline values: CDR1 SNHLY, CDR2 FYNNEI. The CDR3 spans 16 residues. V lost 3 bases and J lost 2; bases outside the gene matches: 5. This sample comprised CD4+ or CD8+ T cells sorted from blood, obtained in a trial of the OX40 agonist ivuxolimab. This sequence joins TRBV2 and TRBJ2-7; TRBD1 agrees at 12 bases. This clonotype was obtained from an adult with an advanced solid tumor such as melanoma, head and neck, liver or kidney cancer. CDR3 in amino acids: CASSERGTGGPYEQYF. The CDR3 DNA sequence: TGTGCCAGCAGTGAGAGGGGGACAGGGGGCCCCTACGAGCAGTACTTC.